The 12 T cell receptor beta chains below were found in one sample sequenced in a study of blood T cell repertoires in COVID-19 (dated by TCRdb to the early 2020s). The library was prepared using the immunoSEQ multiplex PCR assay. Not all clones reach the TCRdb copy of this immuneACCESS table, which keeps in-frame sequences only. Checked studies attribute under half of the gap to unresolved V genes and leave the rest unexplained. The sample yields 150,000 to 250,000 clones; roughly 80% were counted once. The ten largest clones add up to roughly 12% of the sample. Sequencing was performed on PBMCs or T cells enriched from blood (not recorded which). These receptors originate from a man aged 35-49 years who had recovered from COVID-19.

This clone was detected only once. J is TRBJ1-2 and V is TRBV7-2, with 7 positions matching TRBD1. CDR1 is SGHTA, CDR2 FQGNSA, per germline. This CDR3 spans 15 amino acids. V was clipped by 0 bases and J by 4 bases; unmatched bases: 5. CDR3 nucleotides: TGTGCCAGCAGCTTAGCACAGGGACAGTTCTATGGCTACACCTTC. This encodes CASSLAQGQFYGYTF.

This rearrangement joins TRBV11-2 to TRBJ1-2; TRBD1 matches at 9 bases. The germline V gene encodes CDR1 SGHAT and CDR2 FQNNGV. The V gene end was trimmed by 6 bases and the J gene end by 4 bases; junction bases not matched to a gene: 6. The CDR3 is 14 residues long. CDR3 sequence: CASRPPGQGYGYTF. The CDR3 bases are TGTGCCAGCAGGCCTCCGGGACAGGGCTATGGCTACACCTTC.

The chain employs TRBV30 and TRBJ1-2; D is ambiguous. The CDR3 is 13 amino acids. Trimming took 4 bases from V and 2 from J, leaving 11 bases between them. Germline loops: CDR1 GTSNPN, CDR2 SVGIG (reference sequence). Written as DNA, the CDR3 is TGTGCCTGGACACTAGGGCAGAACTATGGCTACACCTTC. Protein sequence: CAWTLGQNYGYTF.

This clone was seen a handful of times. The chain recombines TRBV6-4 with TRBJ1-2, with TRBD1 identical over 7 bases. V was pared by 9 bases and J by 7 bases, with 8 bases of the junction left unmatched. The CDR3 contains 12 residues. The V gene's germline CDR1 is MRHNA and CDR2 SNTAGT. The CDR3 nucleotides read TGTGCCAGGGGACCTCAGGGGGGTGGCTACACCTTC. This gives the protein CARGPQGGGYTF.

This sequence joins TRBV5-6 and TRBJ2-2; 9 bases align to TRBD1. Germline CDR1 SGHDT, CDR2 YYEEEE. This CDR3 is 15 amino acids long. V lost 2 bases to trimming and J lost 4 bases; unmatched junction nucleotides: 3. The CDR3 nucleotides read TGTGCCAGCAGCTTATGGACAGGGGTCACCGGGGAGCTGTTTTTT. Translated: CASSLWTGVTGELFF.

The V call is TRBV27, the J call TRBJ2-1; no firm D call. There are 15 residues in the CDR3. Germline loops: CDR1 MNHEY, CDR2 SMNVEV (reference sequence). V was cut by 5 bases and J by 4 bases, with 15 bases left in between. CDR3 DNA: TGTGCCAGCAGTAGAGTGGGCCCCGGATACAATGAGCAGTTCTTC. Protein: CASSRVGPGYNEQFF.

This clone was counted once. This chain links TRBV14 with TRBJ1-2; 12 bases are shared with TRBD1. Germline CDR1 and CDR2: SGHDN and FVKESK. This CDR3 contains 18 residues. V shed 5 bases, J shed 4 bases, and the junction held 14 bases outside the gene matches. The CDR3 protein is CASSKTGTGGPQGYGYTF. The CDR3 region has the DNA TGTGCCAGCAGCAAAACCGGGACAGGGGGCCCACAGGGCTATGGCTACACCTTC.

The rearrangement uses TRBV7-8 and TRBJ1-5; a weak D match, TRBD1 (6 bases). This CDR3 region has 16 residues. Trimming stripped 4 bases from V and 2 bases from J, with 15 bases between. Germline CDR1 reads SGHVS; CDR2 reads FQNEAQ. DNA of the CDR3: TGTGCCAGCAGCTCGCAGGGGATGGTGGGCAATCAGCCCCAGCATTTT. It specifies CASSSQGMVGNQPQHF.

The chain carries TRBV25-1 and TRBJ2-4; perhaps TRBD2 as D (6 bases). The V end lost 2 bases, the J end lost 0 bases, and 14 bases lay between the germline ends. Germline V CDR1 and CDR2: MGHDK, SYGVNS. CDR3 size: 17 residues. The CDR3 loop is CASSELGGGLAKNIQYF. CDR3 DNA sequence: TGTGCCAGCAGTGAACTCGGGGGAGGTCTAGCCAAAAACATTCAGTACTTC.

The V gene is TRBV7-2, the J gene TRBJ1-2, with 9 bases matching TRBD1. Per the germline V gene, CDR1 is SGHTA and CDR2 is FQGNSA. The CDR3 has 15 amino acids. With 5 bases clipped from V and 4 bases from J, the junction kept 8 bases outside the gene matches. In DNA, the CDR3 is TGTGCCAGCAGCGCAAGAATGACAGGGGGCTATGGCTACACCTTC. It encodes CASSARMTGGYGYTF.

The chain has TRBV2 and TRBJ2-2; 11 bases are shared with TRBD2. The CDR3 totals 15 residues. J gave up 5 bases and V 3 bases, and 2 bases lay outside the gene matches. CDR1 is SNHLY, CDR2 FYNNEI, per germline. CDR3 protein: CASSDSSGRTGELFF. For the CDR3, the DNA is TGTGCCAGCAGTGACTCTAGCGGGAGGACCGGGGAGCTGTTTTTT.

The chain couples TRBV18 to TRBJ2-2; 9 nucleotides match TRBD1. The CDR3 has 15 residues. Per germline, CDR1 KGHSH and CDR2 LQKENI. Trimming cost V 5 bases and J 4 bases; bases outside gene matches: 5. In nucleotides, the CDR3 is TGTGCCAGCTCATCCGGACAGGGGACCACCGGGGAGCTGTTTTTT. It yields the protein CASSSGQGTTGELFF. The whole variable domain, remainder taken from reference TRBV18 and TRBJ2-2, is NAGVMQNPRHLVRRRGQEARLRCSPMKGHSHVYWYRQLPEEGLKFMVYLQKENIIDESGMPKERFSAEFPKEGPSILRIQQVVRGDSAAYFCASSSGQGTTGELFFGEGSRLTVL.